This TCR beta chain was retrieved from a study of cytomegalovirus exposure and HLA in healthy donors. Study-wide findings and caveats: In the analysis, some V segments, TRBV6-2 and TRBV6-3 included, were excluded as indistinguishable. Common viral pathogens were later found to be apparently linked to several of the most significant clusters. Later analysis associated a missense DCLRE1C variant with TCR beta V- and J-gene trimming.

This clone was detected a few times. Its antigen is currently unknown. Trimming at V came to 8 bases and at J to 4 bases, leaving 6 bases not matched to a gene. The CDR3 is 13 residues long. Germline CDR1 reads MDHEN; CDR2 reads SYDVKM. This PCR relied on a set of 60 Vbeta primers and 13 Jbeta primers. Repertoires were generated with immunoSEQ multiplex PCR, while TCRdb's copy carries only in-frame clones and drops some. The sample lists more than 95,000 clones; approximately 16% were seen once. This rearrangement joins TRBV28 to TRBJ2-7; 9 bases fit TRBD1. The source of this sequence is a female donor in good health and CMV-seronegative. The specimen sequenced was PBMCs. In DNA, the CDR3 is TGTGCCAGCCTGGGACAGGGACCTTACGAGCAGTACTTC. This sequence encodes CASLGQGPYEQYF.